This record concerns one TCR beta chain sequence. The CDR3 is 14 residues long. V was clipped by 7 bases and J by 1 base, with 13 bases between them. Germline lookup yields CDR1 SEHNR and CDR2 FQNEAQ (reference sequence). This record belongs to a study of cytomegalovirus exposure and HLA in healthy donors. Study summary: T cells numbering about 180 million yielded more than 95 million unique TCR beta sequences in an earlier analysis.

60 Vbeta and 13 Jbeta primers were used in PCR. TCRdb keeps only in-frame clones here, not all; method: immunoSEQ multiplex PCR. The repertoire holds around 190,000 clones, with nearly 80% as singletons. Sequenced: PBMCs. The chain links TRBV7-9 to TRBJ2-5, with TRBD1 as a possible D gene (5 bases). This TCR came from a female donor in good health and CMV-seronegative. The chain's CDR3 is CASTADSAQETQYF. DNA for the CDR3: TGTGCCAGCACCGCTGACAGCGCCCAAGAGACCCAGTACTTC.